Sequencing of this T cell receptor beta chain was carried out in a study of T-cell reconstitution after alpha-beta-depleted transplantation in children. Researchers prepared the TCRbeta library using unique molecular identifiers, the study reports. TCRdb passed the PCR reads through MiXCR, listing each CDR3 protein once. Here the sample spans 350,000 to 450,000 distinct CDR3 sequences, roughly 22% being singletons. The ends were cut back, 4 bases at V and 5 bases at J, with 18 bases in the middle. CDR3 length: 15 amino acids. Germline V gene data show CDR1 as MGHDK and CDR2 as SYGVNS. This clonotype has a count of ten or more.

The sequences come from PBMCs from the stem cell graft donor, collected from the stem cell graft. The receptor's source is a human donor who donated a stem cell graft to a child with acute myeloid leukemia. V gene TRBV25-1 combines with J gene TRBJ2-7; D is perhaps TRBD1 or TRBD2 (5 bases each). CDR3 sequence: CASSAGSWDVHEQYF. The CDR3 coding sequence is TGTGCCAGCAGTGCGGGGTCTTGGGACGTCCACGAGCAGTACTTC.